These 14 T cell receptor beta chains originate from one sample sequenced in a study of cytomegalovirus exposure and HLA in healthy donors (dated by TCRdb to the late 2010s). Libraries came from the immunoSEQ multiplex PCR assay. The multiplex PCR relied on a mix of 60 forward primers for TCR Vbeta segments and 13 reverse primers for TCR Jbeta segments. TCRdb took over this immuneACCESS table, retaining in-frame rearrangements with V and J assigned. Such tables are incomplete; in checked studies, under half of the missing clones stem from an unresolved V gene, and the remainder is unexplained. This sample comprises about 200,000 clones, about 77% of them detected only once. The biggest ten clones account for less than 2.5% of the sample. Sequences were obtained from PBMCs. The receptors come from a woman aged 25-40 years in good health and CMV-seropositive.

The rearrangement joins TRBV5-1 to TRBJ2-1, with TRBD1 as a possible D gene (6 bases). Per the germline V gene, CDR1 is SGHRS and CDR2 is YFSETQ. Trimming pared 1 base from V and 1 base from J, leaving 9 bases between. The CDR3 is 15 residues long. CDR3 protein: CASSLSRGSYNEQFF. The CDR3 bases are TGCGCCAGCAGCTTGAGTAGGGGGTCCTACAATGAGCAGTTCTTC.

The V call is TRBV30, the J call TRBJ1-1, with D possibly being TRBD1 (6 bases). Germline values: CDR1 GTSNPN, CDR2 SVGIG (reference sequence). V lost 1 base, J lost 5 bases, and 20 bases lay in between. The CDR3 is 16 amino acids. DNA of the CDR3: TGTGCCTGGAGTGCTCCAGGGGACGAAGGATGGACTGAAGCTTTCTTT. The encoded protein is CAWSAPGDEGWTEAFF.

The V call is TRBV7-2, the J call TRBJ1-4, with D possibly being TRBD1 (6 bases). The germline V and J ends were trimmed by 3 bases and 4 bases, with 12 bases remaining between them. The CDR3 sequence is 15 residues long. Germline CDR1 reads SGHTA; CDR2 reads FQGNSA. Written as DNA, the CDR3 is TGTGCCAGCAGCTTGAACAGGGTAGTTAATGAAAAACTGTTTTTT. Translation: CASSLNRVVNEKLFF.

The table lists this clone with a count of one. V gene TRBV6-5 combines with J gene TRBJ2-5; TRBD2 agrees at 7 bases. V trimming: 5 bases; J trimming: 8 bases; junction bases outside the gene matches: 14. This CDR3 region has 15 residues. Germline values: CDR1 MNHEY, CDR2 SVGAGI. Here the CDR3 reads CASSRGRLPRATQYF. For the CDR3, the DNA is TGTGCCAGCAGTCGCGGGAGACTGCCGCGAGCAACCCAGTACTTC.

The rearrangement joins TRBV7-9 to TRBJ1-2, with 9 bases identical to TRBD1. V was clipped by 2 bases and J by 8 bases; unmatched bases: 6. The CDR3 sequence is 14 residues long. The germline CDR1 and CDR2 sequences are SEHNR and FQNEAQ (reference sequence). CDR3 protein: CASSLSDRGGGYTF. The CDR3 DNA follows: TGTGCCAGCAGCTTATCGGACAGGGGTGGCGGCTACACCTTC. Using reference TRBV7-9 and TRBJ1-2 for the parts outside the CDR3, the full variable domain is DTGVSQNPRHKITKRGQNVTFRCDPISEHNRLYWYRQTLGQGPEFLTYFQNEAQLEKSRLLSDRFSAERPKGSFSTLEIQRTEQGDSAMYLCASSLSDRGGGYTFGSGTRLTVV.

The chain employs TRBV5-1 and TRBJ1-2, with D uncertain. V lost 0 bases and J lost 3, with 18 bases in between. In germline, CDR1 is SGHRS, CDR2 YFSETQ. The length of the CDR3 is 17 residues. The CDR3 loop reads CASSLEWVAERDYGYTF. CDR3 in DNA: TGCGCCAGCAGCTTGGAGTGGGTGGCTGAACGGGACTATGGCTACACCTTC. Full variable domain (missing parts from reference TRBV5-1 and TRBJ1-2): KAGVTQTPRYLIKTRGQQVTLSCSPISGHRSVSWYQQTPGQGLQFLFEYFSETQRNKGNFPGRFSGRQFSNSRSEMNVSTLELGDSALYLCASSLEWVAERDYGYTFGSGTRLTVV.

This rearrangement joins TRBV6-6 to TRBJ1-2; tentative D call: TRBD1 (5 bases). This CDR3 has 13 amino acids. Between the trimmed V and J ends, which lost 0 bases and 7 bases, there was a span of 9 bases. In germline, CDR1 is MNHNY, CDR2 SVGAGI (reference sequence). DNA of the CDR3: TGTGCCAGCAGTTACTCTGGGGCCGCTGGCTACACCTTC. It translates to CASSYSGAAGYTF.

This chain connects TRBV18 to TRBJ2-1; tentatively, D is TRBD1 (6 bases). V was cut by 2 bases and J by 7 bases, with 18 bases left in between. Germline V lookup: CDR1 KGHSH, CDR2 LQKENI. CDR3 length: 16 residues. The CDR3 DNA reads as TGTGCCAGCTCACCATCGACAGGCACAAAGGGGAATGAGCAGTTCTTC. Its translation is CASSPSTGTKGNEQFF.

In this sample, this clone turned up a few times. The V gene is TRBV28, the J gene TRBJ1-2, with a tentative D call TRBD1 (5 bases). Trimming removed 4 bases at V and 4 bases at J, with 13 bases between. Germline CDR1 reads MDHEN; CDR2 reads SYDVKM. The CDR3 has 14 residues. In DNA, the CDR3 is TGTGCCAGCAGTTCCTCGACAGACGCCTATGGCTACACCTTC. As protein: CASSSSTDAYGYTF.

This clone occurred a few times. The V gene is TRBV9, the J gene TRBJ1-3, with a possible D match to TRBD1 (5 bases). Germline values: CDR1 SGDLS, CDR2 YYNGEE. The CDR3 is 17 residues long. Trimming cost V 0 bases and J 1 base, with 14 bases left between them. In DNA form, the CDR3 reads TGTGCCAGCAGCGTAGAGGGGATGGGTCTATCTGGAAACACCATATATTTT. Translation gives CASSVEGMGLSGNTIYF.

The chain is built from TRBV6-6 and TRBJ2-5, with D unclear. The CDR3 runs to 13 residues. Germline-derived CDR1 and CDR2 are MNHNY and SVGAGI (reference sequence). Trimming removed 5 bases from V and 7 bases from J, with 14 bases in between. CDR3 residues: CASSDTPLGTQYF. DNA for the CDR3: TGTGCCAGCAGTGACACTCCTCTTGGGACCCAGTACTTC.

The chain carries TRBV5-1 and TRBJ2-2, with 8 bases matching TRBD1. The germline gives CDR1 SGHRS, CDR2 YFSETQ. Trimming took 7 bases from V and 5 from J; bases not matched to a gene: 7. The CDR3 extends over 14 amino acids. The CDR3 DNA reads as TGCGCCAGCGGACAGGGCCCCGAGACCGGGGAGCTGTTTTTT. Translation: CASGQGPETGELFF.

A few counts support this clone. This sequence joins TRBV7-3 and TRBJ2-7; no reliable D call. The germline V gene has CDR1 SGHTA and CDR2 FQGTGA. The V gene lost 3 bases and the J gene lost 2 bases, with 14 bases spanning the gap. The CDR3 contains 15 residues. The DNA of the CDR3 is TGTGCCAGCAGCTTCTTTAGTATATCTCCCTACGAGCAGTACTTC. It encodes CASSFFSISPYEQYF.

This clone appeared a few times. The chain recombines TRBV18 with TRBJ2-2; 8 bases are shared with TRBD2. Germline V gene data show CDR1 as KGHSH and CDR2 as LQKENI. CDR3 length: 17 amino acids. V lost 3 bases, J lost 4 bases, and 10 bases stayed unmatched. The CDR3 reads CASSPLAGAGVTGELFF. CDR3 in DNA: TGTGCCAGCTCACCTCTTGCGGGAGCGGGAGTCACCGGGGAGCTGTTTTTT.